This note documents a single T cell receptor (beta chain) sequence. Its antigen is currently unknown. Some clones are missing from TCRdb's copy, which holds only in-frame ones; the method was immunoSEQ multiplex PCR. The data contain about 1 million clones, about 80% of them singletons. These data belong to a study of shared clonotypes between healthy human individuals. About the research overall: For every donor, three CD4 naive, three CD4 memory, two CD8 naive and one CD8 memory plates were used. Study outcomes and limitations: Clonotype sharing levels among donors were expected to vary with sequencing depth.

With 3 bases removed from V and 1 base from J, the gap between germline ends came to 13 bases. The germline V gene has CDR1 MNHEY and CDR2 SMNVEV (reference sequence). The CDR3 spans 17 residues. The split of CD4+ cells yielded CD45RA+ naive and CD45RA-negative memory subsets. This chain connects TRBV27 to TRBJ2-6, with TRBD2 as a possible D gene (6 bases). Sample: memory CD4+ T cells from PBMCs. Subset: CD45RA-negative fraction. The receptor comes from a man younger than 30 in good health. Some clones in this sample may be carry-over from other donors' samples. This chain's CDR3 is CASSFLGRGSGANVLTF. CDR3 nucleotide sequence: TGTGCCAGCAGTTTTCTCGGTCGGGGGTCTGGGGCCAACGTCCTGACTTTC. The variable domain in full, with the rest retrieved from reference TRBV27 and TRBJ2-6, is EAQVTQNPRYLITVTGKKLTVTCSQNMNHEYMSWYRQDPGLGLRQIYYSMNVEVTDKGDVPEGYKVSRKEKRNFPLILESPSPNQTSLYFCASSFLGRGSGANVLTFGAGSRLTVL.